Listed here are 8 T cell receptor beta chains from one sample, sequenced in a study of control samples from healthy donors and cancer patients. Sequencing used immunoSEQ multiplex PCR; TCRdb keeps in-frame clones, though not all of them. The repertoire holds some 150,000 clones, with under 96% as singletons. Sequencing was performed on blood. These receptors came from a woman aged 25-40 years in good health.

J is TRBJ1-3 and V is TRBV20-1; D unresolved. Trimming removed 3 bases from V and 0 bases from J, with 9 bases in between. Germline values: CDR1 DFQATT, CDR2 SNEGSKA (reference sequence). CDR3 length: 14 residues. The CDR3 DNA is TGCAGTGCTAGTCGACATAACTCTGGAAACACCATATATTTT. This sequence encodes CSASRHNSGNTIYF.

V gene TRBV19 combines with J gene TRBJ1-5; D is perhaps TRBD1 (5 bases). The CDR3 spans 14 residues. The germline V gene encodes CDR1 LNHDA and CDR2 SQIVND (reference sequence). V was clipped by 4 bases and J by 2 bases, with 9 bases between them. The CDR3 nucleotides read TGTGCCAGTAGTACCCTGGGGGGCAATCAGCCCCAGCATTTT. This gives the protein CASSTLGGNQPQHF.

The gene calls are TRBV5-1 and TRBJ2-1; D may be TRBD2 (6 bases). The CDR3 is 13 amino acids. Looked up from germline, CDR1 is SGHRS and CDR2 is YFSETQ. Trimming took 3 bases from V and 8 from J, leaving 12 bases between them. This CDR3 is CASSSGWGDEQFF. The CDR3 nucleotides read TGCGCCAGCAGCTCCGGCTGGGGGGATGAGCAGTTCTTC.

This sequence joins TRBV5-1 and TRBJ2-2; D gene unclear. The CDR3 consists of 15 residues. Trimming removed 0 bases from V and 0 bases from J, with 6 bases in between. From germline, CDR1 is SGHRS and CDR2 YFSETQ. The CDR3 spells CASSLGSANTGELFF. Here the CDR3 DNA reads TGCGCCAGCAGCTTGGGGTCAGCGAACACCGGGGAGCTGTTTTTT.

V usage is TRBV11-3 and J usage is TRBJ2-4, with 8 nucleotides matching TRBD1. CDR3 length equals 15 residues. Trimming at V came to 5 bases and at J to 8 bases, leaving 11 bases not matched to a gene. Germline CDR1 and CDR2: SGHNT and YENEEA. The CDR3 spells CASSAGTGGKDIQYF. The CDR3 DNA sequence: TGTGCCAGCAGCGCCGGGACAGGAGGGAAGGACATTCAGTACTTC. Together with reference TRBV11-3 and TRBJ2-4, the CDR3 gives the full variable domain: EAGVVQSPRYKIIEKKQPVAFWCNPISGHNTLYWYLQNLGQGPELLIRYENEEAVDDSQLPKDRFSAERLKGVDSTLKIQPAELGDSAVYLCASSAGTGGKDIQYFGAGTRLSVL.

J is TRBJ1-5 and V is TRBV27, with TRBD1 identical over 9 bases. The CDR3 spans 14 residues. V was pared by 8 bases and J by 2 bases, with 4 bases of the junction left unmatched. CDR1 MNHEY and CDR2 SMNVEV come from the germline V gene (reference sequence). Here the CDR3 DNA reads TGTGCCAGCCGGGACAGGGTCGGCAATCAGCCCCAGCATTTT. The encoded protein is CASRDRVGNQPQHF.

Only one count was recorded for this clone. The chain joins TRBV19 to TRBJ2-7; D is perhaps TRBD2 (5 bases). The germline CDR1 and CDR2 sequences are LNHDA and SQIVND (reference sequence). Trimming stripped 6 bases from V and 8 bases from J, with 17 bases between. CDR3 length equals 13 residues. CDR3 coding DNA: TGTGCCAGTAGCACTCCACCCCCGGGAAAGCAGTACTTC. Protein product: CASSTPPPGKQYF.

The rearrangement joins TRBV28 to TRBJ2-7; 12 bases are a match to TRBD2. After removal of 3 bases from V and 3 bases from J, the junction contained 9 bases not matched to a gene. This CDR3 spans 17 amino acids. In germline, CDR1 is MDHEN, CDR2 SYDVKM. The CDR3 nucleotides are TGTGCCAGCAGTTTTCCCGGGACTAGCGGGCCCGGCTACGAGCAGTACTTC. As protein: CASSFPGTSGPGYEQYF.